This T cell receptor beta chain was identified during a study of blood T cells in healthy people across ages (dated by TCRdb to 2015 to 2017). Context from the whole study: In model experiments, template switching captured roughly one uniquely barcoded TCR beta cDNA molecule for every two T cells. Using the same blood draw, the study looked at two additional independent replicas of 1 million unique cDNA reads for two donors, one aged 18 to 30 and the other aged 80 or older. Using deep sequencing normalized with unique cDNA molecular identifiers, the study measured how TCR beta repertoire diversity changes with age. Donors of different ages were randomly distributed across sequencing lanes to avoid experimental bias. The donors were split into four age groups: young (average about 16 years), middle-aged (about 40), aged (approximately 59) and long-lived (roughly 80). Paper-wide results and their limitations: A strong correlation was found between observed TCR beta diversity and the percentage of naive T cells measured by flow cytometry. As age increased, observed TCR beta diversity per million T cells dropped in a roughly linear way, and a significant reduction was already evident by age roughly 40. Conclusive comparison of naive and antigen-experienced compartments was prevented by the profiling of bulk unsorted PBMCs. The CMV infection status of donors was not known, potentially confounding age-related changes in expanded clonotypes. Total diversity estimates from one million sequenced T cells were considered lower bounds and underestimates. Compared with the aged group, the long-lived group had more naive CD4+ T cells, fewer expanded clones and increased TCR diversity, a pattern suggesting age selection.

The library was generated by 5' RACE. Sequencing instrument: Illumina HiSeq 2500. A second PCR of about 7 to 12 cycles was run with a J-beta primer mix and a sample-barcoded 5' primer. A template-switch 5' adaptor carrying 12 random nucleotides introduced a unique molecular identifier onto each TCR beta cDNA molecule. Each sample yielded at least 3 million CDR3-containing paired-end reads. The Mint cDNA synthesis kit, primed by a TRBC-specific oligonucleotide, was used to synthesize first-strand cDNA from all RNA. Following uracil-DNA glycosylase treatment, a first 18-cycle PCR with universal primers M1SS and BC2_uni_R was performed on all cDNA. From the authors' description of their analysis: For normalization, 1 million high-quality reads, each with a distinct molecular identifier, were randomly selected from each sample. Instead of being binned into consensus sequences, reads with shared molecular identifiers were discarded. MiTCR, run with a Q25 quality threshold and the strictest error-elimination algorithm, handled CDR3 identification, clonotype clustering and error correction. A nonparametric unseen species model with Euler transformation was used to estimate lower-bound total TCR beta diversity. The public reads were reprocessed in TCRdb via fastp at Q25 and MiXCR, keeping in-frame beta chains. Rows are combined by CDR3 protein, so each entry shows the most common genes and DNA. TCRdb's processing, not the authors' own work, is the source of the V and J calls. The sample profile shows approximately 810,000 distinct CDR3 sequences; about 34% of them were found once. Over 10% of the sample is taken by the ten largest.

About this clonotype: Its recognized antigen is unknown. No much larger clone exists at a distance of one base, and base qualities are not known.

From the cysteine up to the phenylalanine, the CDR3 has a length of 12 residues. The retained sequence is limited to the CDR3, 36 bases, with the frame set at the first base. Cut back by 3 bases and 11 bases, the V and J ends lie 13 bases apart. CDR1 and CDR2, looked up from the germline V gene, are SGHTA and FQGNSA. The donors were about 40 Caucasian individuals from Russia, aged roughly 6 to 90 years, who were systemically healthy. Roughly 10 milliliters of peripheral blood were collected from each donor into EDTA-treated Vacutainer tubes. Ficoll-Paque density-gradient centrifugation was used to isolate PBMCs, with at least 7 million obtained per sample. Trizol reagent was used to extract total RNA from the PBMCs, yielding at least 6 micrograms per sample. Naive CD45RAhigh/CD27high T cell percentages were measured by flow cytometry on a PBMC aliquot from every donor.

The sequencing input was blood. The receptor was isolated from a man younger than 30 in good health. Here the chain combines TRBV7-2 and TRBJ2-5; no D segment can be confidently identified. The nucleotides read TGTGCCAGCAGCTTCGTCCTGAATGAGCAGTACTTC. Protein translation: CASSFVLNEQYF.